Reported below is one T cell receptor (beta chain). This clone was counted a single time. The clone's antigen remains unknown. No much larger clone exists at a distance of one base, and base qualities are not known. The sample has other DNA sequences that encode this CDR3 too. V and J are truncated by 5 bases and 0 bases respectively, leaving an intervening sequence of 5 bases. The germline V gene (reference sequence) specifies DFQATT as CDR1 and SNEGSKA as CDR2. Inclusive of the bounding cysteine and phenylalanine, the CDR3 is 11 residues long. Of the read, only the CDR3 DNA is kept; its 33 bases are in frame from base 1. This specimen comes from a study of a mutant IDH1 vaccine in newly diagnosed glioma (dated by TCRdb to about 2021). Some background on the complete study: Vaccination started 4-6 weeks after radiotherapy alone, or was given together with temozolomide cycles in the groups whose treatment included chemotherapy. Of the approximately 35 treated patients, about 62% were male and around 40% were female, and the mean age was approximately 41 years. Prior to enrollment, patients had been given standard therapy consisting of radiotherapy alone, temozolomide alone, or radiochemotherapy with temozolomide, with the combination given to most patients. Visit V12 was the week-35 safety follow-up and visit V13 was the week-47 end of study. Six visits were used for peripheral blood collection: V03 (baseline), V05, V07, V10, V12 and V13. For exploratory analyses, longitudinal TCRB deep sequencing was carried out in under 30 treated patients wherever samples were available.

The time point label, as the study defines it: week 35, safety follow-up. Each vaccine dose, consisting of 300 ug of a 20-mer mutant IDH1 peptide in Montanide, was administered subcutaneously with topical imiquimod. Eight vaccinations were administered to patients in weeks 1, 3, 5, 7, 11, 15, 19 and 23, corresponding to visits V03 through V10. Donors had newly diagnosed WHO grade 3 or 4 IDH1-mutant astrocytomas with loss of nuclear ATRX. The samples were drawn from NOA16, a multicentre, single-arm, open-label phase I trial in Germany that tested a mutant IDH1 peptide vaccine in humans for the first time. The DNeasy Blood and Tissue Kit was used to extract genomic DNA from EDTA blood for TCRB sequencing. Paper-wide results and their limitations: Pseudoprogression seemed to be unrelated to changes in the top peripheral T cell clonotypes found by TCRB sequencing. Immune responses induced by the vaccine were seen in 93.3% of patients across multiple MHC alleles. Selection of PBMC samples for TCRB deep sequencing was based on availability. It was noted by the authors that analyses of patient blood samples could not be reproduced owing to sample limitations.

Library preparation used the immunoSEQ multiplex PCR assay. Following the manufacturer's protocol, the hsTCRB Kit was used to amplify rearranged TCR beta chain sequences. An Illumina MiSeq was used to sequence the TCRB libraries. The study's own analysis went as follows. The kit vendor's proprietary platform handled demultiplexing, trimming and gene mapping. TCRdb provides this immuneACCESS table in a form limited to in-frame rearrangements. Some clones are lacking; in checked studies, under half of them reflect an unresolved V gene, and why the rest are absent is not known. V, J and clone size are taken as reported in that table, and D and trimming were inferred from the DNA itself. This sample gives around 60,000 clones in total; roughly 79% of them show up just once. The leading ten clones occupy 5% to 7% of the sample.

This receptor chain uses TRBV20-1 and TRBJ2-7; no confident D gene assignment can be made. This material consisted of PBMCs, taken from a glioma patient whose treatment included an IDH1 peptide vaccine. This sequence originates from a man in his forties with glioma. The DNA sequence is as follows: TGCAGTGCTTCTACCTCCTACGAGCAGTACTTC. Its coded protein is CSASTSYEQYF.